This T cell receptor (beta chain) came from a study of a mutant IDH1 vaccine in newly diagnosed glioma. The overall study: Following radiotherapy alone, or alongside temozolomide cycles, vaccination was started after an interval of 4-6 weeks.

Points from the study as a whole: Apparently, pseudoprogression bore no relation to changes among the top peripheral T cell clonotypes.

The time point is: week 35, safety follow-up. The investigators gave 300 ug of mutant IDH1 20-mer peptide in each vaccine dose, together with topical imiquimod. Astrocytomas found in donors were new, WHO grade 3 or 4, IDH1-mutant and ATRX-lost. In its sample, this clone was seen once. Its target is unknown. TCRdb keeps only in-frame clones here, not all; method: immunoSEQ multiplex PCR. The sample records tens of thousands of clones, almost 95% being singletons. The sample here was PBMCs, taken from a glioma patient whose treatment included an IDH1 peptide vaccine. This TCR derives from a man in his fifties or sixties with glioma.

CDR3 residues: CAISGGTGNYEQYF. CDR3 nucleotide sequence: TGTGCCATCAGTGGCGGGACAGGGAACTACGAGCAGTACTTC. The chain employs TRBV10-3 and TRBJ2-7, with TRBD1 matching over 9 bases. The J segment lost 3 bases and the V segment lost 4 bases, leaving 4 bases of the junction unmatched. Per the germline V gene, CDR1 is ENHRY and CDR2 is SYGVKD. This CDR3 region has 14 residues.